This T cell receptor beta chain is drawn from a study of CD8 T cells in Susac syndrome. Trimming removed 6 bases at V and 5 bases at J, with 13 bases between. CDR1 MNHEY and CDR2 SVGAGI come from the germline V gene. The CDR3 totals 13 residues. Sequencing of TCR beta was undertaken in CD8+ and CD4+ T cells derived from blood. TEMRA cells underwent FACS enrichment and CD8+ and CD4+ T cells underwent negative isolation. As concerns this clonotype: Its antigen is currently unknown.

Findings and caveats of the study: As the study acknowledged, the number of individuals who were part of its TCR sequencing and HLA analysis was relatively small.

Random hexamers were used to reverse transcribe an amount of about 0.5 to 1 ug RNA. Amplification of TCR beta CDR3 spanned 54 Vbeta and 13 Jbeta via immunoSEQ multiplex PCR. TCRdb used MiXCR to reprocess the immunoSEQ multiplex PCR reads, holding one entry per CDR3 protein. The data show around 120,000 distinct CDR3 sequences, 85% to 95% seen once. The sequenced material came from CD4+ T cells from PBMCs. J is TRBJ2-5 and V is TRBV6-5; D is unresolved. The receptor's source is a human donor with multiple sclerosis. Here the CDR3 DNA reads TGTGCCAGCAGAGCTGTGACGGCGGAGACCCAGTACTTC. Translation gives CASRAVTAETQYF.